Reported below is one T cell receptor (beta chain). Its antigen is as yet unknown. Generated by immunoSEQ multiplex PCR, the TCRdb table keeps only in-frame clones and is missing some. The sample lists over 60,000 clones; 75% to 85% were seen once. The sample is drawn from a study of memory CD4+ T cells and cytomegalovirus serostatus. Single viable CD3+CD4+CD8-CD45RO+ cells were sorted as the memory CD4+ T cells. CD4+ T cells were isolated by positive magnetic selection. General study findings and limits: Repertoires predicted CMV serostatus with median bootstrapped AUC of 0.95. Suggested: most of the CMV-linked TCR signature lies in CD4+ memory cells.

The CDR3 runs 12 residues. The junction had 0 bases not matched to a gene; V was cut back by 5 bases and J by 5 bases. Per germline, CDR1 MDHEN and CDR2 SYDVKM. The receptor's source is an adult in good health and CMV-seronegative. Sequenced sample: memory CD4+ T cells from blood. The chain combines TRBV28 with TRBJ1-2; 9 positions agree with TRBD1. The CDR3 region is CASSDRGYGYTF. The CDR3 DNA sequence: TGTGCCAGCAGTGACAGGGGGTATGGCTACACCTTC.